This TCR beta chain was observed in a study of blood T cell repertoires in COVID-19. About the study: Whether acute or convalescent, the COVID-19 samples came from the United States, Italy and Spain.

The repertoire was sequenced with immunoSEQ multiplex PCR; TCRdb's copy has only in-frame clones and lacks some. The sample lists about 230,000 clones, around 80% seen once, with about 2.1% in the top ten. The germline gives CDR1 LNHDA, CDR2 SQIVND (reference sequence). The CDR3 totals 15 residues. Trimming took 6 bases from V and 4 from J; bases not matched to a gene: 8. Sequenced input: peripheral blood. The V and J genes are TRBV19 and TRBJ1-2, with TRBD1 matching 10 bases. The clonotype was recovered from a man aged 40-50 years who had recovered from COVID-19. The CDR3 DNA reads TGTGCCAGTAGCGAGGGACAGGGGTGGGCCTATGGCTACACCTTC. Protein: CASSEGQGWAYGYTF.